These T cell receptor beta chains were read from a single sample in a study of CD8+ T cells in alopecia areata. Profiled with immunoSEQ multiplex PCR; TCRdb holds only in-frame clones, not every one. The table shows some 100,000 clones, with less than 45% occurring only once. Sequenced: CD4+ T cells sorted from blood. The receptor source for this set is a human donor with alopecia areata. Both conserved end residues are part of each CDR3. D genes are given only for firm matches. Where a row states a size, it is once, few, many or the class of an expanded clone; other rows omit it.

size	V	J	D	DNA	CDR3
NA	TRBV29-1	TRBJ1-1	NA	TGCAGCGTTGATTTGGGCGGATACTTGAACACTGAAGCTTTCTTT	CSVDLGGYLNTEAFF
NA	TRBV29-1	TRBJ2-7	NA	NA	CSVGGGAEYF
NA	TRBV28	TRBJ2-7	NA	TGTGCCAGCAGTCAATTGTACGAGCAGTACTTC	CASSQLYEQYF
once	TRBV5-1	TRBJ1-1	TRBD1	TGCGCCAGCAGCCCGACGACAGGGGCCACTGAAGCTTTCTTT	CASSPTTGATEAFF
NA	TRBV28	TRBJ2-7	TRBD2	TGTGCCAGCAGTTTATTCGCTAGCGGTACCTACGAGCAGTACTTC	CASSLFASGTYEQYF
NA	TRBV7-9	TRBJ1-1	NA	TGTGCCAGCAGCCAACAGGGGAACACTGAAGCTTTCTTT	CASSQQGNTEAFF
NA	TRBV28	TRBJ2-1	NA	TGTGCCAGCAGTGGCAGCTGGTCCTACAATGAGCAGTTCTTC	CASSGSWSYNEQFF
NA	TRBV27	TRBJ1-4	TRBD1	TGTGCCAGCAGTCCTTGGACAGGGGATGAAAAACTGTTTTTT	CASSPWTGDEKLFF
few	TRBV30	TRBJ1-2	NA	TGTGCCCGCGAAATCAGCCTCTATGGCTACACCTTC	CAREISLYGYTF
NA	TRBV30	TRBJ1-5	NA	TGTGCCTGGAGTGTACCCGGCGGTAATCAGCCCCAGCATTTT	CAWSVPGGNQPQHF
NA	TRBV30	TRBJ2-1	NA	TGTGCCTGGAGTGAAAAGGGGCGAAATGAGCAGTTCTTC	CAWSEKGRNEQFF
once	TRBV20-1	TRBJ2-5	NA	TGCAGTGCTAGGGCGGAGGAGACCCAGTACTTC	CSARAEETQYF
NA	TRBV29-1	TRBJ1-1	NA	TGCAGCGTTGCCGGGACGGCCCCCGGAGCTTTCTTT	CSVAGTAPGAFF
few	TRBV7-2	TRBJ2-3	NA	TGTGCCAGCAGCCCCGTCACAGATACGCAGTATTTT	CASSPVTDTQYF
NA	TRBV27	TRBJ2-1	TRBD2	TGTGCCAGCAGTTATGTTGCGGGGGGCTACAATGAGCAGTTCTTC	CASSYVAGGYNEQFF
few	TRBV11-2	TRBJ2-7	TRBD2	TGTGCCAGCAGCCCTCGGACTAGCGGGAGAATGTCCTACGAGCAGTACTTC	CASSPRTSGRMSYEQYF
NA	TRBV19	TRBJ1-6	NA	TGTGCCAGTAGTATGGGACGGAATCATTCACCCCTCCACTTT	CASSMGRNHSPLHF
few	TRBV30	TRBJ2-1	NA	TGTGCCTGGAGTGGGACTGTCGACAATGAGCAGTTCTTC	CAWSGTVDNEQFF
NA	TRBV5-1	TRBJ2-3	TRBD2	TGCGCCAGCAGCTTACGAGCGGGGGGACCAGATACGCAGTATTTT	CASSLRAGGPDTQYF
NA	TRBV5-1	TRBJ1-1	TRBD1	TGCGCCAGCAGCTTGGGACAGGGACTGAACACTGAAGCTTTCTTT	CASSLGQGLNTEAFF
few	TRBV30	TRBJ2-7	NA	TGTGCCTGGAGTCCCGGGACGGTGTCCTACGAGCAGTACTTC	CAWSPGTVSYEQYF
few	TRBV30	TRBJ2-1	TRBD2	TGTGCCTGGAGTGGGCTCCTCCTAGCGGGAACTGGCAATGAGCAGTTCTTC	CAWSGLLLAGTGNEQFF
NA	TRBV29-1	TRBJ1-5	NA	TGCAGCGTTGAAGGAGATAGCAATCAGCCCCAGCATTTT	CSVEGDSNQPQHF
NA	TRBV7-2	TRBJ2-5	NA	TGTGCCAGCAGCACCCTAGGGGGAGAGACCCAGTACTTC	CASSTLGGETQYF
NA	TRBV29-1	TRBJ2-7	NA	TGCAGCGTTGTGGCGGCAAACTACGAGCAGTACTTC	CSVVAANYEQYF
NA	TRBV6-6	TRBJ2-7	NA	TGTGCCAGCAGGCCAGGGCAGGGGCTCTACGAGCAGTACTTC	CASRPGQGLYEQYF